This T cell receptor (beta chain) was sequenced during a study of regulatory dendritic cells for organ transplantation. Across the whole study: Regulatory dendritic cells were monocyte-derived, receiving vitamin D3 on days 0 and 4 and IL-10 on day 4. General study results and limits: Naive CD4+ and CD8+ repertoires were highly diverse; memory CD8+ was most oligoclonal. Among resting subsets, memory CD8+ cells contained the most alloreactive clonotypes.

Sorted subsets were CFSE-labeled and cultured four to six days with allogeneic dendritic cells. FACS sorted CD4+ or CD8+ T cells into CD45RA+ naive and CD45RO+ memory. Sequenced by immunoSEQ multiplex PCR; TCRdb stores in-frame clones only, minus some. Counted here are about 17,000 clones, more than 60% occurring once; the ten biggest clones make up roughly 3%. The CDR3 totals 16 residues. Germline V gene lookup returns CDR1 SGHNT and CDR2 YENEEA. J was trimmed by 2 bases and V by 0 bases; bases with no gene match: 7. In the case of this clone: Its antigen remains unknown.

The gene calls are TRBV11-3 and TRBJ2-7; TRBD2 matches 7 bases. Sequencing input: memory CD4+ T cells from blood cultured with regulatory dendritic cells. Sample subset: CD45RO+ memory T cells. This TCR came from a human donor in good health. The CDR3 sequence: CASSLELGGGPYEQYF. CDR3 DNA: TGTGCCAGCAGCTTAGAGTTGGGGGGAGGGCCCTACGAGCAGTACTTC.